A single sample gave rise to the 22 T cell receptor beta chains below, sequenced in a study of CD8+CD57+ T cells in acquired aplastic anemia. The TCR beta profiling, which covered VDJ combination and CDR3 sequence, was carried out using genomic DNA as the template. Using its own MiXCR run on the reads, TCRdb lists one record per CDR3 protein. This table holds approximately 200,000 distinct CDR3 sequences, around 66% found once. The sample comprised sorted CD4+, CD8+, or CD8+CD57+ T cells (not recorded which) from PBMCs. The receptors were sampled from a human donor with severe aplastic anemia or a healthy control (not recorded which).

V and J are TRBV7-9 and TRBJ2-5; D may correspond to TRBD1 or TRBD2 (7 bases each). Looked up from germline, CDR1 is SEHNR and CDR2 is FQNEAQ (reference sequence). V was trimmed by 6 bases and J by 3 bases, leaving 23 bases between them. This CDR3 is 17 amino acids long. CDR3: CASSENAGARGKETQYF. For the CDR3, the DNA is TGTGCCAGCAGTGAAAACGCGGGGGCCAGGGGGAAAGAGACCCAGTACTTC.

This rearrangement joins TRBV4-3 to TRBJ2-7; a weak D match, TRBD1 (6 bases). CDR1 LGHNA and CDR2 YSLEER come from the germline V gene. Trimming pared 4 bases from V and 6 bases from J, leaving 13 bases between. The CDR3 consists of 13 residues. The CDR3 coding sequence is TGCGCCAGCAGCCCAGTACAGGGTGGCGAGCAGTACTTC. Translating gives CASSPVQGGEQYF.

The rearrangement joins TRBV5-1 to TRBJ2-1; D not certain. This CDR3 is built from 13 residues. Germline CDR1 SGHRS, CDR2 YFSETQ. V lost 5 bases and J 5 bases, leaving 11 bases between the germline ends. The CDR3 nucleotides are TGCGCCAGCAGTGTGCCTTGGGACAATGAGCAGTTCTTC. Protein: CASSVPWDNEQFF.

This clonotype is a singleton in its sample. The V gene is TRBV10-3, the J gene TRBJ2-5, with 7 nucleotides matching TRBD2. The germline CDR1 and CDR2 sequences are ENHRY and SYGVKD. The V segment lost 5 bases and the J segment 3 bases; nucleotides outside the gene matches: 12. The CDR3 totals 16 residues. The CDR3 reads CAISSTLAEHEETQYF. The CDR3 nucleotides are TGTGCCATCAGTTCGACCCTAGCGGAACACGAAGAGACCCAGTACTTC.

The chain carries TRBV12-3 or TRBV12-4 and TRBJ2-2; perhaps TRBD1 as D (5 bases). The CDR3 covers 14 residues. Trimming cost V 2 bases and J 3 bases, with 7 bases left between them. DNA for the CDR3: TGTGCCAGCAGTTTAACAGGACACACCGGGGAGCTGTTTTTT. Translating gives CASSLTGHTGELFF.

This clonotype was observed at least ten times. This CDR3 reads CASSESATDTQYF. The CDR3 region has the DNA TGTGCCAGCAGTGAGTCAGCCACAGATACGCAGTATTTT. The V gene is TRBV6-4, the J gene TRBJ2-3; D gene ambiguous. Germline CDR1 is MRHNA and CDR2 is SNTAGT. V dropped 3 bases and J dropped 2 bases, with 6 bases sitting between them. This CDR3 region has 13 residues.

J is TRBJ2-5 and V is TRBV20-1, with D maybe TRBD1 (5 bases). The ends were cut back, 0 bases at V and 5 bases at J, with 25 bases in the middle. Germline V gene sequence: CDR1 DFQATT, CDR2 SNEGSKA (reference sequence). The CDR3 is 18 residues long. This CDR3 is CSARDYGQPEEGDETQYF. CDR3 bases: TGCAGTGCTAGAGATTACGGGCAGCCCGAGGAAGGGGATGAGACCCAGTACTTC.

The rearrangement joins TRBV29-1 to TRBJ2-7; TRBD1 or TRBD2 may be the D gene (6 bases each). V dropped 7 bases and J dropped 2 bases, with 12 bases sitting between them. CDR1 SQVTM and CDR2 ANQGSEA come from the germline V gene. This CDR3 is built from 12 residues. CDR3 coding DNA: TGCAGCGAGGGGGGAAACGCCTACGAGCAGTACTTC. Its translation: CSEGGNAYEQYF.

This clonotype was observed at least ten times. This chain's CDR3 is CASSFSIGGNLEQFF. The CDR3 bases are TGTGCCAGCAGCTTTTCCATCGGGGGGAACCTGGAGCAGTTCTTC. The genes are TRBV7-9 and TRBJ2-1, with 7 bases matching TRBD2. Looked up from germline, CDR1 is SEHNR and CDR2 is FQNEAQ (reference sequence). The V and J ends lost 3 bases and 10 bases, in that order; junction bases with no gene match: 12. This CDR3 spans 15 amino acids.

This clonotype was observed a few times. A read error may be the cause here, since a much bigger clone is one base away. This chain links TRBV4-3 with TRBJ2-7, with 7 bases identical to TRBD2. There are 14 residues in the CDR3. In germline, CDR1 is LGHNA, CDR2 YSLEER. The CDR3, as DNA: TGCGCCAGCAGCCATAGCGGGCAATCCTACGACCAGTACTTC. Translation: CASSHSGQSYDQYF.

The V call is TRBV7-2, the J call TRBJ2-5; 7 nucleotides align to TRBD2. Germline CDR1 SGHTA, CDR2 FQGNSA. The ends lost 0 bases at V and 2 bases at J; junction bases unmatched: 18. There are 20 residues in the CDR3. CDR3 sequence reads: CASSLARESLLAEPQETQYF. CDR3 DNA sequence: TGTGCCAGCAGCTTAGCGAGGGAAAGCCTTCTAGCGGAGCCACAAGAGACCCAGTACTTC.

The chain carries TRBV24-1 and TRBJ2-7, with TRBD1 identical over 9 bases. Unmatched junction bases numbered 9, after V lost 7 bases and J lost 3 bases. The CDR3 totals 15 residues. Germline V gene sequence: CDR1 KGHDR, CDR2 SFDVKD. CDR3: CATSSTGTGNYEQYF. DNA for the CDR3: TGTGCCACCAGCTCAACCGGGACAGGGAACTACGAGCAGTACTTC.

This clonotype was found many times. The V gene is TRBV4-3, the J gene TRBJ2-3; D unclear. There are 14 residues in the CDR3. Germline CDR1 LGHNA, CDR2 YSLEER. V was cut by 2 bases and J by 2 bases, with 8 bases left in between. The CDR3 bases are TGCGCCAGCAGCCAACCCGGTTCCACAGATACGCAGTATTTT. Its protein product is CASSQPGSTDTQYF.

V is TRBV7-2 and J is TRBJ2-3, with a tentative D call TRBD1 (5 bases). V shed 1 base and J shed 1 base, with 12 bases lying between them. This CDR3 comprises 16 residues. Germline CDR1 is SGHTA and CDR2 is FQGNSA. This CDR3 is CASSLESGRGTDTQYF. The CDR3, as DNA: TGTGCCAGCAGCTTAGAATCAGGGCGCGGCACAGATACGCAGTATTTT. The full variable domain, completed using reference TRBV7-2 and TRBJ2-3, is GAGVSQSPSNKVTEKGKDVELRCDPISGHTALYWYRQSLGQGLEFLIYFQGNSAPDKSGLPSDRFSAERTGGSVSTLTIQRTQQEDSAVYLCASSLESGRGTDTQYFGPGTRLTVL.

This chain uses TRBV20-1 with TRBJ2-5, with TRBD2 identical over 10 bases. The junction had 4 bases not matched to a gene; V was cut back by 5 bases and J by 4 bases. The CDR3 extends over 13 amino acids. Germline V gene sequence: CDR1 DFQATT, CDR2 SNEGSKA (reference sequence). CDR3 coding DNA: TGCAGTGCTCACAGGACTAGCGGAGAGACCCAGTACTTC. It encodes CSAHRTSGETQYF.

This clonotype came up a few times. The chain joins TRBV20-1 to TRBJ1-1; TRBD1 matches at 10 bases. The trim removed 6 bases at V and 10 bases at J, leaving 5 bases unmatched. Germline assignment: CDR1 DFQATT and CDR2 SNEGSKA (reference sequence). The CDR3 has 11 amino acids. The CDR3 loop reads CSARDRGRAFF. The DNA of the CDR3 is TGCAGTGCGAGGGACAGGGGACGAGCTTTCTTT.

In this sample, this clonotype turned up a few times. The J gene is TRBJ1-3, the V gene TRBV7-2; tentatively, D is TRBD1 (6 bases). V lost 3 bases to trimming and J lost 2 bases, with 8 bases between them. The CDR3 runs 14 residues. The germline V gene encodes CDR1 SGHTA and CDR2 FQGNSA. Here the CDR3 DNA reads TGTGCCAGCAGCTTCAGGGGTACTGGAAACACCATATATTTT. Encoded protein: CASSFRGTGNTIYF.

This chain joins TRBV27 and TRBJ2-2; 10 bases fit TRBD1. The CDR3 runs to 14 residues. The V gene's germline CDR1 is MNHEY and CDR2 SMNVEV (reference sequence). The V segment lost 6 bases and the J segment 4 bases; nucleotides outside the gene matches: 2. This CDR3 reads CASSRTGGTGELFF. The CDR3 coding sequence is TGTGCCAGCAGCCGGACAGGGGGCACCGGGGAGCTGTTTTTT.

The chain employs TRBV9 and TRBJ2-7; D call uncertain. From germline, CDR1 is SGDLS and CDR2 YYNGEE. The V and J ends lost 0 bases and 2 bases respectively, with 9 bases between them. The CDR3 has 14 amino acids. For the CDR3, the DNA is TGTGCCAGCAGCGTAGAGGTGGGCACCTACGAGCAGTACTTC. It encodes CASSVEVGTYEQYF.

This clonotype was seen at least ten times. The DNA for the CDR3 is TGTGCCAGCAGCTTAACCCATAGCGGGGGGGGCTACAATGAGCAGTTCTTC. The encoded protein is CASSLTHSGGGYNEQFF. The chain combines TRBV7-6 with TRBJ2-1, with 11 bases aligning to TRBD2. The CDR3 sequence is 17 residues long. The germline CDR1 and CDR2 sequences are SGHVS and FNYEAQ. J gave up 3 bases and V 2 bases, and 6 bases lay outside the gene matches.

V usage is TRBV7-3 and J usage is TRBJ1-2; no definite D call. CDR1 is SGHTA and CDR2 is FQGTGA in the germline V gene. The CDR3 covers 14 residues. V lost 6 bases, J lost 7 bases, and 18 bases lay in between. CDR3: CASSTIRGPSGYTF. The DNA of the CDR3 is TGTGCCAGCAGTACCATACGGGGTCCCTCTGGCTACACCTTC. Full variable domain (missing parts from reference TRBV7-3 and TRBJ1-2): GAGVSQTPSNKVTEKGKYVELRCDPISGHTALYWYRQSLGQGPEFLIYFQGTGAADDSGLPNDRFFAVRPEGSVSTLKIQRTERGDSAVYLCASSTIRGPSGYTFGSGTRLTVV.

This CDR3 reads CASSLKGTSGELFF. DNA for the CDR3: TGTGCCAGCAGCTTAAAAGGGACTAGCGGGGAGCTGTTTTTT. V usage is TRBV7-9 and J usage is TRBJ2-2, with 8 bases fitting TRBD2. The CDR3 is made up of 14 amino acids. V lost 2 bases, J lost 7 bases, and 3 bases stayed unmatched. CDR1 is SEHNR and CDR2 is FQNEAQ in the germline V gene (reference sequence). Full variable domain (remainder filled in from reference TRBV7-9 and TRBJ2-2): DTGVSQNPRHKITKRGQNVTFRCDPISEHNRLYWYRQTLGQGPEFLTYFQNEAQLEKSRLLSDRFSAERPKGSFSTLEIQRTEQGDSAMYLCASSLKGTSGELFFGEGSRLTVL.